One and the same sample provided the 29 T cell receptor beta chains below, sequenced in a study of early T cells in non-severe SARS-CoV-2 infection. Each CDR3 protein is one row after TCRdb ran MiXCR on the 5' RACE reads. The table lists about 67,000 distinct CDR3 sequences, roughly 11% of them singletons. Sequenced sample: whole blood. These receptors were obtained from an adult who was a healthcare worker with PCR-confirmed SARS-CoV-2 infection or an uninfected control (not recorded which).

The chain has TRBV6-5 and TRBJ1-1, with a tentative D call TRBD1 (6 bases). CDR1 MNHEY and CDR2 SVGAGI come from the germline V gene. V lost 8 bases to trimming and J lost 4 bases, with 14 bases between them. There are 13 residues in the CDR3. Here the CDR3 reads CASGGRGATEAFF. CDR3 in DNA: TGTGCCAGCGGGGGACGGGGGGCCACTGAAGCTTTCTTT.

The table lists this clonotype with a few counts. The chain uses TRBV29-1 and TRBJ1-6, with a weak D call TRBD1 (6 bases). V lost 4 bases to trimming and J lost 5 bases, with 12 bases between them. CDR1 SQVTM and CDR2 ANQGSEA come from the germline V gene. The CDR3 has 14 amino acids. The CDR3 is CSVGEGQDNSPLHF. The CDR3, as DNA: TGCAGCGTTGGGGAGGGACAAGATAATTCACCCCTCCACTTT.

This clonotype has a count of ten or more. The chain couples TRBV27 to TRBJ2-6; maybe TRBD1 (6 bases). CDR3 length equals 19 residues. The V gene's germline CDR1 is MNHEY and CDR2 SMNVEV (reference sequence). V shed 10 bases and J shed 0 bases, with 25 bases lying between them. The CDR3 region is CATTLNWGLLISGANVLTF. The CDR3 DNA is TGTGCCACCACCTTAAATTGGGGGCTCCTCATCTCTGGGGCCAACGTCCTGACTTTC.

This chain uses TRBV12-3 or TRBV12-4 with TRBJ2-7; 9 bases are a match to TRBD1. The trim removed 7 bases at V and 1 base at J, leaving 8 bases unmatched. The CDR3 contains 15 residues. CDR3 loop: CASTLTGTGSYEQYF. CDR3 DNA: TGTGCCAGCACCCTTACCGGGACAGGGTCCTACGAGCAGTACTTC.

The chain employs TRBV19 and TRBJ2-1; D gene ambiguous. Germline values: CDR1 LNHDA, CDR2 SQIVND (reference sequence). This CDR3 is built from 17 residues. V lost 2 bases and J 0 bases, leaving 14 bases between the germline ends. This chain's CDR3 is CASSIRPSRRSYNEQFF. The CDR3 bases are TGTGCCAGTAGTATACGGCCATCCCGCCGCTCCTACAATGAGCAGTTCTTC. The full variable domain, rest sourced from reference TRBV19 and TRBJ2-1, is DGGITQSPKYLFRKEGQNVTLSCEQNLNHDAMYWYRQDPGQGLRLIYYSQIVNDFQKGDIAEGYSVSREKKESFPLTVTSAQKNPTAFYLCASSIRPSRRSYNEQFFGPGTRLTVL.

A note on this clonotype: This likely reflects a read error, since a far larger clone is one base away. The chain combines TRBV7-2 with TRBJ2-7; no clear D gene. The CDR3 totals 12 residues. The germline V gene has CDR1 SGHTA and CDR2 FQGNSA. CDR3 protein: CVSSLVGYEQYF. As DNA, the CDR3 is TGTGTCAGCAGCTTAGTCGGCTACGAGCAGTACTTC. Based on the CDR3 plus reference TRBV7-2 and TRBJ2-7, the full variable domain is GAGVSQSPSNKVTEKGKDVELRCDPISGHTALYWYRQSLGQGLEFLIYFQGNSAPDKSGLPSDRFSAERTGGSVSTLTIQRTQQEDSAVYLCVSSLVGYEQYFGPGTRLTVT.

In its sample, this clonotype was seen a few times. The chain has TRBV7-9 and TRBJ2-5; D not resolved. This CDR3 is 14 amino acids long. The germline V gene has CDR1 SEHNR and CDR2 FQNEAQ (reference sequence). The V end lost 3 bases, the J end lost 3 bases, and 11 bases lay between the germline ends. The CDR3 here is CASSFNRGEETQYF. CDR3 DNA sequence: TGTGCCAGCAGCTTTAATCGCGGAGAAGAGACCCAGTACTTC. Using reference TRBV7-9 and TRBJ2-5 for the parts outside the CDR3, the full variable domain is DTGVSQNPRHKITKRGQNVTFRCDPISEHNRLYWYRQTLGQGPEFLTYFQNEAQLEKSRLLSDRFSAERPKGSFSTLEIQRTEQGDSAMYLCASSFNRGEETQYFGPGTRLLVL.

Ten or more counts support this clonotype. This rearrangement joins TRBV6-1 to TRBJ1-2; no clear D gene. The CDR3 is 12 residues long. Germline-derived CDR1 and CDR2 are MNHNS and SASEGT. The V end lost 11 bases, the J end lost 3 bases, and 13 bases lay between the germline ends. CDR3 bases: TGTGCCGCGGAGGGAGAGGACTATGGCTACACCTTC. Translated: CAAEGEDYGYTF.

This clonotype has a handful of counts. The CDR3 protein is CASTTGLYEQYF. As DNA, the CDR3 is TGTGCCAGCACTACTGGACTCTACGAGCAGTACTTC. V gene TRBV5-5 combines with J gene TRBJ2-7; a possible D gene is TRBD2 (5 bases). Trimming pared 6 bases from V and 3 bases from J, leaving 10 bases between. CDR3 length: 12 residues. Germline CDR1 is SGHKS and CDR2 is YYEKEE (reference sequence).

The chain has TRBV19 and TRBJ2-7; maybe TRBD1 (5 bases). CDR1 LNHDA and CDR2 SQIVND come from the germline V gene (reference sequence). The CDR3 is 15 residues long. Trimming stripped 0 bases from V and 0 bases from J, with 9 bases between. DNA for the CDR3: TGTGCCAGTAGTATAGAAAACAGGCCCTCCTACGAGCAGTACTTC. This gives the protein CASSIENRPSYEQYF.

This clonotype was seen a few times. The chain employs TRBV12-3 or TRBV12-4 and TRBJ1-1, with unresolved D. The CDR3 extends over 12 amino acids. Deletions cut 3 bases from V and 7 bases from J, with 9 bases between. This CDR3 reads CASSFYSNEAFF. The CDR3 coding sequence is TGTGCCAGCAGTTTTTATTCGAATGAAGCTTTCTTT.

The chain employs TRBV7-2 and TRBJ2-2; D is unclear. V lost 5 bases, J lost 5 bases, and 9 bases lay in between. The CDR3 sequence is 13 residues long. From germline, CDR1 is SGHTA and CDR2 FQGNSA. CDR3 in amino acids: CASSPYGTGELFF. The CDR3 coding sequence is TGTGCCAGCAGCCCGTACGGGACCGGGGAGCTGTTTTTT.

The rearrangement uses TRBV11-1 and TRBJ2-1, with a possible D match to TRBD2 (6 bases). CDR3 length: 14 residues. The V and J ends lost 5 bases and 9 bases respectively, with 17 bases between them. The germline gives CDR1 SGHAT, CDR2 FQDESV (reference sequence). CDR3 residues: CASSGRRLVAEQFF. Here the CDR3 DNA reads TGTGCCAGCAGCGGCCGACGACTAGTCGCTGAGCAGTTCTTC. Variable domain in full (rest from reference TRBV11-1 and TRBJ2-1): EAEVAQSPRYKITEKSQAVAFWCDPISGHATLYWYRQILGQGPELLVQFQDESVVDDSQLPKDRFSAERLKGVDSTLKIQPAELGDSAMYLCASSGRRLVAEQFFGPGTRLTVL.

This clonotype showed up just a few times. This chain uses TRBV20-1 with TRBJ2-2; D possibly uses TRBD1 or TRBD2 (5 bases each). Germline V lookup: CDR1 DFQATT, CDR2 SNEGSKA (reference sequence). V lost 0 bases and J lost 6, with 11 bases in between. The CDR3 sequence is 14 residues long. CDR3 protein: CSARDLRGAGELFF. Here the CDR3 DNA reads TGCAGTGCTAGAGATCTCCGGGGCGCCGGGGAGCTGTTTTTT.

This clonotype has ten or more counts. This chain connects TRBV10-3 to TRBJ2-7, with 10 bases identical to TRBD2. The V gene end was trimmed by 7 bases and the J gene end by 3 bases; junction bases not matched to a gene: 9. This CDR3 is 15 amino acids long. Germline V gene lookup returns CDR1 ENHRY and CDR2 SYGVKD. CDR3 in amino acids: CAINEAGGNVYEQYF. CDR3 sequence (DNA): TGTGCCATCAATGAAGCGGGAGGGAACGTCTACGAGCAGTACTTC.

This clonotype was seen many times. V gene TRBV5-1 combines with J gene TRBJ2-2; a weak D match, TRBD1 (6 bases). V shed 5 bases and J shed 4 bases, with 18 bases lying between them. CDR3 length: 16 amino acids. Germline CDR1 SGHRS, CDR2 YFSETQ. The CDR3 coding sequence is TGCGCCAGCAGTGCTTCCGGGACACGAATCACCGGGGAGCTGTTTTTT. This encodes CASSASGTRITGELFF.

In this sample, this clonotype turned up many times. The chain recombines TRBV11-2 with TRBJ1-1, with 9 bases fitting TRBD1. This CDR3 has 17 residues. The V gene end was trimmed by 4 bases and the J gene end by 3 bases; junction bases not matched to a gene: 12. Germline-derived CDR1 and CDR2 are SGHAT and FQNNGV. The CDR3 DNA follows: TGTGCCAGCAGCTCGGGACAGGGACGGCGCGGGGACACTGAAGCTTTCTTT. It is translated as CASSSGQGRRGDTEAFF.

The chain uses TRBV15 and TRBJ1-1; no clear D. Trimming took 0 bases from V and 5 from J, leaving 13 bases between them. The V gene's germline CDR1 is LNHNV and CDR2 YYDKDF (reference sequence). The CDR3 is 15 amino acids. The CDR3 here is CATSRDNTQGTEAFF. The CDR3 nucleotides read TGTGCCACCAGCAGAGACAACACCCAAGGGACTGAAGCTTTCTTT.

This clonotype occurred a few times. The chain links TRBV7-8 to TRBJ2-3, with D hard to call. The germline gives CDR1 SGHVS, CDR2 FQNEAQ. V shed 0 bases and J shed 7 bases, with 8 bases lying between them. The CDR3 length is 13 residues. CDR3 region: CASSLALVYTQYF. In DNA form, the CDR3 reads TGTGCCAGCAGCTTAGCGCTTGTATATACGCAGTATTTT.

This clonotype was counted many times. The chain carries TRBV15 and TRBJ2-3; D is uncertain. Trimming took off 6 bases at V and 2 bases at J, with 12 bases between the two ends. Per germline, CDR1 LNHNV and CDR2 YYDKDF (reference sequence). This CDR3 is 14 amino acids long. CDR3 bases: TGTGCCACCAGTCCTGCGACAAACACAGATACGCAGTATTTT. Translation gives CATSPATNTDTQYF.

This clonotype was seen at least ten times. V is TRBV29-1 and J is TRBJ2-1, with a weak D call TRBD2 (5 bases). The CDR3 has 13 residues. V lost 7 bases, J lost 7 bases, and 17 bases lay in between. Germline V gene data show CDR1 as SQVTM and CDR2 as ANQGSEA. The CDR3 bases are TGCAGCGCCAAGGGCCAAACGGGGAATGAGCAGTTCTTC. This codes for CSAKGQTGNEQFF.

Many counts were recorded for this clonotype. CDR3 in amino acids: CASSGAVDRETQYF. The CDR3 nucleotides read TGTGCCAGTAGTGGAGCCGTGGATCGAGAGACCCAGTACTTC. The chain recombines TRBV19 with TRBJ2-5; D is undetermined. The V gene lost 5 bases and the J gene lost 4 bases, with 14 bases spanning the gap. Germline CDR1 is LNHDA and CDR2 is SQIVND (reference sequence). The CDR3 sequence is 14 residues long.

At least ten counts were recorded for this clonotype. This sequence joins TRBV27 and TRBJ1-5; D is unresolved. Trimming stripped 5 bases from V and 3 bases from J, with 8 bases between. CDR1 MNHEY and CDR2 SMNVEV come from the germline V gene (reference sequence). The CDR3 contains 13 residues. CDR3 sequence reads: CASSLGINQPQHF. In DNA form, the CDR3 reads TGTGCCAGCAGTCTGGGGATCAATCAGCCCCAGCATTTT.

This chain connects TRBV11-2 to TRBJ1-1, with a tentative D call TRBD1 (5 bases). Trimming removed 5 bases at V and 4 bases at J, with 17 bases between. The CDR3 consists of 15 residues. Germline V gene sequence: CDR1 SGHAT, CDR2 FQNNGV. Here the CDR3 reads CASSLPWGRGTEAFF. The CDR3 coding sequence is TGTGCCAGCAGCCTCCCTTGGGGGAGGGGCACTGAAGCTTTCTTT. The full variable domain, in which reference TRBV11-2 and TRBJ1-1 provide the parts outside the CDR3, is EAGVAQSPRYKIIEKRQSVAFWCNPISGHATLYWYQQILGQGPKLLIQFQNNGVVDDSQLPKDRFSAERLKGVDSTLKIQPAKLEDSAVYLCASSLPWGRGTEAFFGQGTRLTVV.

This clonotype occurred a few times. The chain joins TRBV7-2 to TRBJ1-2, with D perhaps matching TRBD1 (5 bases). V was clipped by 7 bases and J by 4 bases, with 10 bases between them. The germline CDR1 and CDR2 sequences are SGHTA and FQGNSA. The CDR3 covers 12 residues. As DNA, the CDR3 is TGTGCCAGCACCAAGCAGGGCTATGGCTACACCTTC. Its translation is CASTKQGYGYTF.

This rearrangement joins TRBV7-2 to TRBJ2-2, with D tentatively TRBD1 or TRBD2 (5 bases each). Germline CDR1 reads SGHTA; CDR2 reads FQGNSA. The germline V and J ends were trimmed by 4 bases and 6 bases, with 9 bases remaining between them. The CDR3 loop spans 13 amino acids. CDR3 bases: TGTGCCAGCAGCTCTTTGGGGGCCGGGGAGCTGTTTTTT. Residues: CASSSLGAGELFF.

V is TRBV18 and J is TRBJ2-3; 8 positions agree with TRBD1. CDR1 and CDR2 (germline): KGHSH, LQKENI. The CDR3 loop spans 11 amino acids. Germline trimming cut 5 bases from V and 11 bases from J; bases unmatched to any gene: 3. The CDR3 coding sequence is TGTGCCAGCTCATCGACAGGGGAGCAGTATTTT. This codes for CASSSTGEQYF.

This clonotype has at least ten counts. The chain has TRBV7-6 and TRBJ2-2; 8 nucleotides line up with TRBD1. Germline V gene lookup returns CDR1 SGHVS and CDR2 FNYEAQ. This CDR3 region has 17 residues. Losses at the gene ends were 3 bases for V and 0 bases for J; bases not matched to a gene: 6. CDR3 in amino acids: CASSFRDRRTNTGELFF. The CDR3 region has the DNA TGTGCCAGCAGCTTCCGGGACAGGAGAACGAACACCGGGGAGCTGTTTTTT.

This clonotype was observed at least ten times. The chain joins TRBV6-5 to TRBJ2-7; TRBD1 matches at 10 bases. J was trimmed by 2 bases and V by 2 bases; bases with no gene match: 0. The CDR3 loop spans 14 amino acids. Germline-derived CDR1 and CDR2 are MNHEY and SVGAGI. This CDR3 reads CASSYGQGAYEQYF. DNA of the CDR3: TGTGCCAGCAGTTACGGACAGGGGGCCTACGAGCAGTACTTC.